The source of this TCR beta chain is a study of T cells after yellow fever vaccination. Study conclusions and caveats: Clones from primary vaccination mostly reappeared after the booster (roughly 95% CD4, about 85% CD8). Only a minor proportion of clonotypes was detected across both CD4 and CD8 compartments. When the response was secondary, it was weaker but reached its peak faster, day 5 versus 15.

TCRdb reprocessed the 5' RACE reads via MiXCR and lists one record per CDR3 protein. This sample carries a few hundred thousand distinct CDR3 sequences, 6% to 8% of them seen once, and the ten largest clones take roughly 1%. This clonotype was counted only a few times. Antigen specificity is unknown. Trimming took 0 bases from V and 0 from J, leaving 10 bases between them. Germline CDR1 is SGHNT and CDR2 is YYREEE (reference sequence). The CDR3 consists of 16 residues. The chain recombines TRBV5-4 with TRBJ2-1; D is undetermined. The sample was CD4+ T cells sorted from PBMCs, taken on the day of the yellow fever booster vaccination. This TCR came from a man between 25 and 39 years old who received the YFV17D yellow fever vaccine. The CDR3 DNA follows: TGTGCCAGCAGCTTGGCTCCTGTCGGCTCCTACAATGAGCAGTTCTTC. Translated: CASSLAPVGSYNEQFF.